The clone carrying this T cell receptor (beta chain) was counted a few times. The antigen is unknown. Primers used in a second PCR of about 7 to 12 cycles were a sample-barcoded 5' primer and a J-beta primer mix. TCRdb independently ran MiXCR on the 5' RACE reads; one entry per CDR3 protein. The table has around 990,000 distinct CDR3 sequences, about 23% seen once; the top ten hold about 0.8%. The data were taken from a study of blood T cells in healthy people across ages. The germline V gene has CDR1 DFQATT and CDR2 SNEGSKA (reference sequence). CDR3 length: 14 amino acids. The ends were cut back, 0 bases at V and 4 bases at J, with 13 bases in the middle. Study-wide findings and caveats: PBMC samples, being unsorted, prevented any conclusive comparison of naive and antigen-experienced cells.

The data also belong to a second study, concerning T cells of mothers and their children. That paper notes: Samples were provided by three healthy Caucasian mothers and their six children.

The sequencing sample was made of blood. This clonotype was obtained from a girl between 2 and 10 years old in good health. The V call is TRBV20-1, the J call TRBJ2-7, with D possibly being TRBD1 or TRBD2 (5 bases each). The CDR3 spells CSARDPRESYEQYF. In DNA, the CDR3 is TGCAGTGCTAGAGATCCCAGGGAGAGTTACGAGCAGTACTTC.